This TCR beta chain was found in a study of tumor and adjacent non-tumor tissue in lung cancer. On the study more broadly: There were 11 to 13 adenocarcinoma, a couple of squamous cell carcinoma and 1 small cell lung cancer cases.

To note about this clonotype: Its specificity is not known. This could be a read error, since a much larger clone is one nucleotide away.

No cell sorting was done before RNA was extracted from the tissue. More than 3 cm separated this lung sample from the edge of the tumor. Regarding the study as a whole: Normal lung showed higher cumulative top 100 clone frequency than tumor. TCR diversity was significantly greater in tumor than normal lung tissue. Shorter survival was associated with higher TCR diversity in tumors.

The library came from three nested PCR rounds adapted from ARM-PCR protocols. TCRdb re-called the multiplex PCR reads with MiXCR, one entry per CDR3 protein. Found here are 90,000 to 110,000 distinct CDR3 sequences, about 63% of them singletons; the top ten hold 15% to 20%. Sequencing was performed on distant non-tumor lung tissue. This TCR was sampled from a man aged 55 to 70 with non-small cell lung cancer.

Here the CDR3 DNA reads TGTGCCACCAGGCCTAATAGCGGGGAGAGTCAGCAGTTCTTC. Protein: CATRPNSGESQQFF. This chain connects TRBV6-6 to TRBJ2-1, with TRBD2 matching 8 bases. Germline V gene lookup returns CDR1 MNHNY and CDR2 SVGAGI (reference sequence). V gave up 10 bases and J gave up 11 bases; unmatched junction bases: 16. This CDR3 is 14 amino acids long.